This T cell receptor (beta chain) was captured by sequencing in a study of shared clonotypes between healthy human individuals (dated by TCRdb to 2019 to 2021). General notes on the study: The cohort comprised two women and a few men aged 18 to 49 years. For each donor, CD4 naive and CD4 memory were each run on three plates, CD8 naive on two plates, and CD8 memory on one plate. Blood TCR repertoires of four to six healthy adults were deeply sequenced to estimate repertoire size and the extent of clonotype sharing between individuals. To increase sequencing depth and limit assay-specific biases, TCR repertoire library preparation and sequencing were carried out by different laboratories using diverse techniques. Between about 0.8 and 9 billion PBMCs per donor were obtained by leukapheresis.

CD8 naive samples consisted of CD45RO-negative cells that were positively selected for CCR7, yielding a CD45RA+CCR7+ population without TemRA cells. Healthy HIV-negative adults with no recently reported acute infections or vaccinations were included as donors. All donors were Caucasian adults living in Nashville, Tennessee, USA. After blood collection by leukapheresis, PBMCs were isolated using Ficoll-Histopaque density gradient centrifugation and then cryopreserved in the vapor phase of liquid nitrogen. Analytical flow cytometry was used to check the purity and quantity of every magnetically sorted T cell population. Genomic DNA was isolated from each sorted fraction and quantified by UV absorbance on a Nanodrop 2000c. V lost 3 bases and J lost 0 bases; the stretch between them is 12 bases long. The CDR3, cysteine through phenylalanine, is 15 amino acids long. Only CDR3 DNA is held: 45 bases, read in frame from base 1. CDR1 is given as SGHRS and CDR2 as YFSETQ, both from the germline V gene.

Study-level results and caveats: The genetic and exposure-history diversity represented was limited by the small number of donors. Sampling was restricted to blood, and TCR repertoires in tissue are likely to differ from TCR repertoires in blood. Naive subsets generally had larger estimated clonotype richness than memory subsets did. Roughly 5% of naive CD4, around 4% of naive CD8, about 2.1% of memory CD4, and 0.4% of memory CD8 clonotypes were shared across a few donors. Based on pairwise subsampling, the degree of clonotype sharing among donors was expected to be affected by sequencing depth. Compared with non-shared clonotypes, the clonotypes found in all four sorted-subset donors had higher generation probabilities. Incomplete sequencing was indicated by rarefaction of sorted-subset datasets, despite the large sequencing depth.

About this clone: Its antigen is currently not known. Base qualities were left out, and no much larger clone turns up one base away.

Using the deep immunoSEQ assay, TCR CDR3 regions were amplified from genomic DNA by multiplex PCR. For each cell subset, the extracted genomic DNA was distributed evenly across all wells of several immunoSEQ 96-well plates, and each plate served as one replicate. For sorted subsets, each replicate PCR was loaded with roughly 200 ng genomic DNA, equivalent to about 33,000 T cell genomes. Purified libraries were quantified with a Qubit 3.0 fluorometer, sized on a Bioanalyzer 2100, and re-quantified with the KAPA Library Quantification kit. Every immunoSEQ 96-well plate was sequenced on a dedicated single-read 150-cycle Illumina NextSeq 550 flow cell. Per the authors' processing: Because only junctional sequences without quality scores were contained in the immunoSEQ output, filtering matching that applied to full-length reads could not be performed. Sequences were annotated with PyIR, a Python wrapper for IgBLAST v1.9, using IMGT germline references to assign V/J genes and CDR3. Any read was removed if the V/J assignment was weak (E-value above 1e-6), the CDR3 was missing, or the read contained stop codons, out-of-frame junctions, or ambiguous translated residues. A V3J clonotype was defined by an identical inferred V gene, J gene, and CDR3 amino acid sequence. The percentage overlap between two repertoires was calculated by dividing the number of shared unique clonotypes by the size of the smaller repertoire. RTK rarefaction, the Chao1 estimator, and Recon v2.1 estimates of unobserved clonotypes were used to assess repertoire richness. Generation probabilities were computed with OLGA for all TCRbeta clonotypes obtained by the gDNA method from several donors. This is the immuneACCESS table as TCRdb keeps it, with only in-frame sequences that have V and J called. A part of the clones is gone; compared with another copy, unresolved V genes explain less than half, and the rest is unexplained. V, J and clone size are those of that table, while D and trimming were read from the DNA. The sample records 1.5 million to 2.5 million clones, about 95% of which are singletons. The ten largest make up 1% to 1.5% of the sample.

The chain joins TRBV5-1 to TRBJ1-1, with the D gene too uncertain to name. The clonotype was recovered from a man between 18 and 35 years old in good health. The sequencing input was naive CD8+ T cells sorted from blood. The cell subset or site label of this sample denotes: CD45RA+CCR7+. The CDR3 protein is CASSSSTGMNTEAFF. In nucleotides, the sequence is TGCGCCAGCAGCTCTTCGACGGGGATGAACACTGAAGCTTTCTTT.